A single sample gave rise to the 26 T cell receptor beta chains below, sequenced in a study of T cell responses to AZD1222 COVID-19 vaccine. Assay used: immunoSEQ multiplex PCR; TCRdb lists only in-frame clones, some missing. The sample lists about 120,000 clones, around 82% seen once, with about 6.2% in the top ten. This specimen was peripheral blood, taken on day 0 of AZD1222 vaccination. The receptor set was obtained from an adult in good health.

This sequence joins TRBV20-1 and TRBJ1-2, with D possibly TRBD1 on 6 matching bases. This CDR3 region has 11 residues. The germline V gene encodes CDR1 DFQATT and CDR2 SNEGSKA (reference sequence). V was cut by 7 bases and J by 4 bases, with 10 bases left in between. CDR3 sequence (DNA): TGCAGTGGTCCCAGGGGCTATGGCTACACCTTC. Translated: CSGPRGYGYTF.

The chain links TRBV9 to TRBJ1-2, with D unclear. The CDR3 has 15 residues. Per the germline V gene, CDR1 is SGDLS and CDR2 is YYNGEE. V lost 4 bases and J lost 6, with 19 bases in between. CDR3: CASSPRVAVLHGYTF. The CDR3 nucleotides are TGTGCCAGCAGCCCACGGGTTGCTGTACTCCATGGCTACACCTTC.

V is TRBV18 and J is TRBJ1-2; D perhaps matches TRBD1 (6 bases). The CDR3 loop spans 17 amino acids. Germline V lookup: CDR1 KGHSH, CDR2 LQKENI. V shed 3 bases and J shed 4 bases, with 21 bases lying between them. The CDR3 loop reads CASSPATGKRSGYGYTF. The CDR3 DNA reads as TGTGCCAGCTCACCTGCTACAGGGAAGCGATCTGGCTATGGCTACACCTTC.

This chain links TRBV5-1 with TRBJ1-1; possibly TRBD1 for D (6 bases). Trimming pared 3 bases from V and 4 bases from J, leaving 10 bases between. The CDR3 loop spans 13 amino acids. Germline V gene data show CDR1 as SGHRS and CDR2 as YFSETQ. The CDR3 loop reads CASSSIGGTEAFF. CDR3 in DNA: TGCGCCAGCAGCTCTATAGGGGGCACTGAAGCTTTCTTT.

The CDR3 region is CASSYSGGSSQPQHF. The CDR3 DNA follows: TGTGCCAGCAGTTACTCGGGGGGGTCGAGTCAGCCCCAGCATTTT. The rearrangement links TRBV6-2 or TRBV6-3 to TRBJ1-5; D is perhaps TRBD1 (5 bases). The CDR3 runs to 15 residues. Trimming took 0 bases from V and 6 from J, leaving 12 bases between them. CDR1 is MNHEY and CDR2 is SVGEGT in the germline V gene.

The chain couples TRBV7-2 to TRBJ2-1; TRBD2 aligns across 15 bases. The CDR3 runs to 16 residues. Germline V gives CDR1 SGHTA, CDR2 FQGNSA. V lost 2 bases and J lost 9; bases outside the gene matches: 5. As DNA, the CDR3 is TGTGCCAGCAGCTTAAGGACTAGCGGGGGGGCGGTTGAGCAGTTCTTC. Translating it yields CASSLRTSGGAVEQFF. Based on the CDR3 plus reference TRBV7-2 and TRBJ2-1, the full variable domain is GAGVSQSPSNKVTEKGKDVELRCDPISGHTALYWYRQSLGQGLEFLIYFQGNSAPDKSGLPSDRFSAERTGGSVSTLTIQRTQQEDSAVYLCASSLRTSGGAVEQFFGPGTRLTVL.

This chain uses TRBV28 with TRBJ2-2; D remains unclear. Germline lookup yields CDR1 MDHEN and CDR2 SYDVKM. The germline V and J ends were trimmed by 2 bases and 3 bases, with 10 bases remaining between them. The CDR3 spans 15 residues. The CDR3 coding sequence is TGTGCCAGCAGTTTACTGTCAGGCGACACCGGGGAGCTGTTTTTT. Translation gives CASSLLSGDTGELFF.

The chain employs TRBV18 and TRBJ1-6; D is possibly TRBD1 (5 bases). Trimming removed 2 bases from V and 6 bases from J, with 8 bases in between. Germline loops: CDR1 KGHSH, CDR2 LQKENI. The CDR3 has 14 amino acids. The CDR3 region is CASSPNGGNSPLHF. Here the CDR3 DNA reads TGTGCCAGCTCACCAAATGGGGGTAATTCACCCCTCCACTTT.

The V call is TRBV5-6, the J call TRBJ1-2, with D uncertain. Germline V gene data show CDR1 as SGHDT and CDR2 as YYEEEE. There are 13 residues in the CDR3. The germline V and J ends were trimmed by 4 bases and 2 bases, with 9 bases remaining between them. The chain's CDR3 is CASSITENYGYTF. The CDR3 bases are TGTGCCAGCAGCATAACAGAGAACTATGGCTACACCTTC.

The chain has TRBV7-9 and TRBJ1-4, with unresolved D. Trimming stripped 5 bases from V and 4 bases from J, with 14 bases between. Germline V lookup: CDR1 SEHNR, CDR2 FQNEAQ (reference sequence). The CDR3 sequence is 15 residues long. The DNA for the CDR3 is TGTGCCAGCAGCCGGCTCCTCGAGTTTAATGAAAAACTGTTTTTT. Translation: CASSRLLEFNEKLFF.

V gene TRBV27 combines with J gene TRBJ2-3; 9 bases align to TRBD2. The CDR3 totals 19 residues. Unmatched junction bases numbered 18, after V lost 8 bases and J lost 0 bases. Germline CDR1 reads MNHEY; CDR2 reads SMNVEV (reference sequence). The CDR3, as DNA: TGTGCCAGCCACTCCCTCCGTGCTAGCGGGGACCCTAGCACAGATACGCAGTATTTT. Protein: CASHSLRASGDPSTDTQYF.

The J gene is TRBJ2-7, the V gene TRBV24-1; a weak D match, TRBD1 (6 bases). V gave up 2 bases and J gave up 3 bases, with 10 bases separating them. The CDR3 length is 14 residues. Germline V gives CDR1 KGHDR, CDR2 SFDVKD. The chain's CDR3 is CATSDSQGNYEQYF. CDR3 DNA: TGTGCCACCAGTGATTCCCAGGGGAACTACGAGCAGTACTTC.

The CDR3 DNA reads TGTGCCAGCAGTTTAAGGGGACAGGCTAGCAATCAGCCCCAGCATTTT. This sequence encodes CASSLRGQASNQPQHF. This chain links TRBV28 with TRBJ1-5; 8 nucleotides agree with TRBD1. With 2 bases clipped from V and 0 bases from J, the junction kept 3 bases outside the gene matches. This CDR3 is built from 16 residues. In germline, CDR1 is MDHEN, CDR2 SYDVKM. Full variable domain (missing parts from reference TRBV28 and TRBJ1-5): DVKVTQSSRYLVKRTGEKVFLECVQDMDHENMFWYRQDPGLGLRLIYFSYDVKMKEKGDIPEGYSVSREKKERFSLILESASTNQTSMYLCASSLRGQASNQPQHFGDGTRLSIL.

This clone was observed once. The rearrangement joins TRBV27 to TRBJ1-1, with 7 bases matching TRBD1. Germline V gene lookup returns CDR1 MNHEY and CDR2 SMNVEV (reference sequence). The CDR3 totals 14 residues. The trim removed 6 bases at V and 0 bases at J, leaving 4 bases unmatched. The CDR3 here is CASRWDSMNTEAFF. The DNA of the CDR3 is TGTGCCAGCAGATGGGACAGCATGAACACTGAAGCTTTCTTT.

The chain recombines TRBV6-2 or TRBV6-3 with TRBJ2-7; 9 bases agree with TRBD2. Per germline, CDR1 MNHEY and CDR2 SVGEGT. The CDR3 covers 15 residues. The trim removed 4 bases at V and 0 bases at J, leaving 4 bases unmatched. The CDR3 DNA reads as TGTGCCAGCAGTTCCAGCGGGGGGCCCTCCTACGAGCAGTACTTC. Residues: CASSSSGGPSYEQYF.

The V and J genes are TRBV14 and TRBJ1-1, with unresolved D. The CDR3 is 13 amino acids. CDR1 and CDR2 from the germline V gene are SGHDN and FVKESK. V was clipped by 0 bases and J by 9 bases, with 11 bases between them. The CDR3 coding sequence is TGTGCCAGCAGCCAAGAGTTGGGAGGGCAAGCTTTCTTT. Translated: CASSQELGGQAFF.

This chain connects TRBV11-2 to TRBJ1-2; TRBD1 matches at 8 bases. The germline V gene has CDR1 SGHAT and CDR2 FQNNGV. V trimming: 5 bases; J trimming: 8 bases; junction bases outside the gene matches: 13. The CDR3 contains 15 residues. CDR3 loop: CASSPGQGPRVGYTF. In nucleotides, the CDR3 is TGTGCCAGCAGCCCAGGACAGGGACCTCGGGTAGGCTACACCTTC.

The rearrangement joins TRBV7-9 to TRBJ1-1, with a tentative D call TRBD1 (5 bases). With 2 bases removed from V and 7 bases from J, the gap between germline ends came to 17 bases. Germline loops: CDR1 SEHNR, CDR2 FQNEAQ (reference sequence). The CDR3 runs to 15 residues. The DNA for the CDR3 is TGTGCCAGCAGCTTACCCCTCGGGGTAGGGGTTGAAGCTTTCTTT. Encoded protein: CASSLPLGVGVEAFF.

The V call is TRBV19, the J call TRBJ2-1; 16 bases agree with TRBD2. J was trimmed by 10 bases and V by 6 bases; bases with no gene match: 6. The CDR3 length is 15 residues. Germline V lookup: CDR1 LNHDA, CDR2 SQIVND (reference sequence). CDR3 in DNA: TGTGCCAGTAGGGGACTAGCGGGGGGGCGTGGCGAGCAGTTCTTC. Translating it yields CASRGLAGGRGEQFF. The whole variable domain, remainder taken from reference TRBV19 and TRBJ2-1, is DGGITQSPKYLFRKEGQNVTLSCEQNLNHDAMYWYRQDPGQGLRLIYYSQIVNDFQKGDIAEGYSVSREKKESFPLTVTSAQKNPTAFYLCASRGLAGGRGEQFFGPGTRLTVL.

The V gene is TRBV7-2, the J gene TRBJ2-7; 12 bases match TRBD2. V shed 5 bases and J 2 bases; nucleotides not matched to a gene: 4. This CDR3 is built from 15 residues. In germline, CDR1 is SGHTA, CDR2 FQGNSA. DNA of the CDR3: TGTGCCAGCAGCCCGTCTAGCGGGGGGGCCTACGAGCAGTACTTC. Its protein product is CASSPSSGGAYEQYF.

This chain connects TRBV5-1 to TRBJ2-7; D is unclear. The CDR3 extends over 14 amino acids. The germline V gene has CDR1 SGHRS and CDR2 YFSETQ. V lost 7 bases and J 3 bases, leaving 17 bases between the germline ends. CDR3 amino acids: CASQYKAGGYEQYF. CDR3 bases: TGCGCCAGCCAGTACAAGGCTGGCGGCTACGAGCAGTACTTC.

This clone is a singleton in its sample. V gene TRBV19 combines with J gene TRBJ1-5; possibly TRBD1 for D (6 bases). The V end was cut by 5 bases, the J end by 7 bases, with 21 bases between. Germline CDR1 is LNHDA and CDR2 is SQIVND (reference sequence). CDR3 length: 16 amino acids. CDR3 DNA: TGTGCCAGTAGTGCCAGAAACAGGGTGGCAGGGCAGCCCCAGCATTTT. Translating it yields CASSARNRVAGQPQHF.

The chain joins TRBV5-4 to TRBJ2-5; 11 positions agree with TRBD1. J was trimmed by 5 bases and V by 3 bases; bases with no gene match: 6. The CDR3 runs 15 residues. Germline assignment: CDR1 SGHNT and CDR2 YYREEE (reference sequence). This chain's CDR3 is CASSSRTGGRETQYF. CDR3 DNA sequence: TGTGCCAGCAGCTCCAGGACAGGGGGCCGGGAGACCCAGTACTTC.

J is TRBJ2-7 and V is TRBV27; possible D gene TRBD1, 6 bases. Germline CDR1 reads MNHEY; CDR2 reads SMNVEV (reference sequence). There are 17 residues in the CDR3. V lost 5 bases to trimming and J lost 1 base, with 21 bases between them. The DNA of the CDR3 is TGTGCCAGCAGTGCAATAGCAGGGGCCTCATTTTCCTACGAGCAGTACTTC. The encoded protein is CASSAIAGASFSYEQYF.

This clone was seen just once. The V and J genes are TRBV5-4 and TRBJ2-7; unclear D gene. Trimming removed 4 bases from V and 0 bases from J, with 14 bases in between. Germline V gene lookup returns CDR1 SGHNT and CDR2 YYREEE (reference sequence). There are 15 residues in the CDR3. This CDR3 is CASSPSLANSYEQYF. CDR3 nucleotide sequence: TGTGCCAGCAGCCCCTCGTTGGCTAACTCCTACGAGCAGTACTTC.

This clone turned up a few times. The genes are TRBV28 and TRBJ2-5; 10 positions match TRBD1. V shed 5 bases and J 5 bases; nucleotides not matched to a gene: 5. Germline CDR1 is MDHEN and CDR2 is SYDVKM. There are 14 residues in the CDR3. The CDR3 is CASSRQGARETQYF. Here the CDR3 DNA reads TGTGCCAGCAGTCGACAGGGGGCTAGGGAGACCCAGTACTTC.